This T cell receptor beta chain was retrieved from a study of blood T cell repertoires in COVID-19. In the study's own analysis: Reference gene primers were amplified, and this amplification served to estimate nucleated cell counts. Measured with immunoSEQ multiplex PCR; TCRdb has only the in-frame clones, and not every one. V and J calls and clone size are given by that table; D and trimming were obtained from the DNA. The sample yields roughly 440,000 clones, around 89% seen once. Looked up from germline, CDR1 is SEHNR and CDR2 is FQNEAQ (reference sequence). The CDR3 covers 15 residues. V was pared by 5 bases and J by 4 bases, with 17 bases between.

This clonotype was obtained from a woman in her fifties or sixties with COVID-19, enrolled during active disease. This chain links TRBV7-9 with TRBJ1-1, with D unclear. Sequences were obtained from peripheral blood. CDR3 protein: CASSSSVVIGTEAFF. The DNA of the CDR3 is TGTGCCAGCAGCAGTTCGGTGGTGATCGGCACTGAAGCTTTCTTT.